This TCR beta chain was captured in a study of T cell responses to AZD1222 COVID-19 vaccine. The study, taken as a whole, reports: Recipients of two AZD1222 doses showed rising Spike-specific TCR breadth and depth. At baseline, seropositivity was found in only a handful of AZD1222 recipients.

Trimming took 8 bases from V and 4 from J, leaving 9 bases between them. The CDR3 runs to 12 residues. Germline V CDR1 and CDR2: LGHDT, YNNKEL (reference sequence). Sequenced by immunoSEQ multiplex PCR; TCRdb stores in-frame clones only, minus some. The repertoire holds about 160,000 clones, around nine tenths seen once, with roughly 5.5% in the top ten. Concerning this clone itself: What it recognizes is unknown.

The TCR was taken from an adult in good health. This chain connects TRBV3-1 (or the pseudogene TRBV3-2) to TRBJ1-5, with D unclear. Sequencing was performed on peripheral blood, taken on day 0 of AZD1222 vaccination. The CDR3 DNA follows: TGTGCCAGCGGGCGGGGAAATCAGCCCCAGCATTTT. Its protein is CASGRGNQPQHF.